What follows describes a single TCR beta chain. Treatment meaning: therapeutic diphenylcyclopropenone sensitization with weekly scalp DPC. Germline CDR1 is SGHAT and CDR2 is FQNNGV. The V end was cut by 4 bases, the J end by 3 bases, with 8 bases between. There are 13 residues in the CDR3. The data are from a study of human T cells and chemical hapten exposure. Individual cDNA molecules each carried unique molecular identifiers attached by the library. TCRdb ran MiXCR on the reads and lists one entry per CDR3 protein. The sample records roughly 2,500 distinct CDR3 sequences, less than 70% being singletons.

J is TRBJ2-3 and V is TRBV11-2; D is uncertain. The source was whole blood, collected before DPC sensitization or 2, 6, or about 24 weeks after (not recorded which). This receptor was taken from an adult with alopecia areata. Some clones in this sample may be carry-over from other donors' samples. This table probably holds off-target reads from a library built for another chain. The CDR3 nucleotides read TGTGCCAGCAGCTCACCAAGGACAGATACGCAGTATTTT. This encodes CASSSPRTDTQYF. Full variable domain (missing parts from reference TRBV11-2 and TRBJ2-3): EAGVAQSPRYKIIEKRQSVAFWCNPISGHATLYWYQQILGQGPKLLIQFQNNGVVDDSQLPKDRFSAERLKGVDSTLKIQPAKLEDSAVYLCASSSPRTDTQYFGPGTRLTVL.